This TCR beta chain came from a study of T cells after yellow fever vaccination. As for the study in general: Any fraction with a low cell number was prepared using SMART-Seq v4 Ultra Low Input.

TCRdb recomputed calls from the 5' RACE reads with MiXCR, one row per CDR3 protein. The sample has roughly 300,000 distinct CDR3 sequences, about 8.3% seen once. This clonotype was picked up many times. Antigen: not known. After removal of 4 bases from V and 0 bases from J, the junction contained 8 bases not matched to a gene. The CDR3 sequence is 18 residues long. Germline V gene sequence: CDR1 SGHAT, CDR2 FQNNGV. Overall study findings and caveats: The study noted that FACS-sorted repertoires could contain abundant clonotypes contaminating from the bulk population.

This receptor was identified in a man aged 18 to 35 who received the YFV17D yellow fever vaccine. V usage is TRBV11-2 and J usage is TRBJ2-1; TRBD2 matches at 11 bases. Material: PBMCs, obtained roughly seven weeks after the first yellow fever vaccination. The CDR3 sequence: CASSYTSGGPSSYNEQFF. The DNA for the CDR3 is TGTGCCAGCAGCTACACTAGCGGGGGACCGAGCTCCTACAATGAGCAGTTCTTC.